One sample yielded the 14 T cell receptor beta chains listed below, sequenced in a study of blood T cell repertoires in COVID-19. Only in-frame clones appear in the TCRdb table, and some are missing; sequencing was by immunoSEQ multiplex PCR. Among about 200,000 clones listed, 79% were seen once. Sequences were obtained from peripheral blood. These receptors were collected from a woman in her thirties or forties with COVID-19, enrolled during active disease.

The V gene is TRBV3-1 (or the pseudogene TRBV3-2), the J gene TRBJ2-3; maybe TRBD2 (6 bases). V was shortened by 7 bases and J by 0 bases, with 14 bases between the two germline ends. There are 15 residues in the CDR3. The germline V gene encodes CDR1 LGHDT and CDR2 YNNKEL (reference sequence). CDR3 sequence: CASKEGGISTDTQYF. The DNA of the CDR3 is TGTGCCAGCAAGGAGGGCGGGATTAGCACAGATACGCAGTATTTT.

The chain joins TRBV6-6 to TRBJ1-2; 10 nucleotides agree with TRBD1. Trimming at V came to 5 bases and at J to 6 bases, leaving 9 bases not matched to a gene. CDR3 size: 15 residues. CDR1 and CDR2 (germline): MNHNY, SVGAGI (reference sequence). The CDR3 bases are TGTGCCAGCAGTAGGGGGACAGGGGTTGGTCATGGCTACACCTTC. Its translation: CASSRGTGVGHGYTF.

This clone was recorded only once. The CDR3 loop is CASSLGGTRNTIYF. CDR3 bases: TGTGCCAGCAGCTTAGGGGGCACGCGAAACACCATATATTTT. V is TRBV7-9 and J is TRBJ1-3, with D possibly TRBD1 on 5 matching bases. Trimming cost V 1 base and J 5 bases, with 9 bases left between them. The CDR3 loop spans 14 amino acids. The germline CDR1 and CDR2 sequences are SEHNR and FQNEAQ (reference sequence).

The CDR3 loop is CASSLVGGSLAYEQYF. For the CDR3, the DNA is TGTGCCAGCAGCTTAGTTGGAGGCAGTCTAGCCTACGAGCAGTACTTC. The chain links TRBV7-8 to TRBJ2-7; TRBD2 might be the D (5 bases). Germline lookup yields CDR1 SGHVS and CDR2 FQNEAQ. The CDR3 length is 16 residues. Between the trimmed V and J ends, which lost 1 base and 2 bases, there was a span of 15 bases. Together with reference TRBV7-8 and TRBJ2-7, the CDR3 gives the full variable domain: GAGVSQSPRYKVAKRGQDVALRCDPISGHVSLFWYQQALGQGPEFLTYFQNEAQLDKSGLPSDRFFAERPEGSVSTLKIQRTQQEDSAVYLCASSLVGGSLAYEQYFGPGTRLTVT.

This clone has at least ten counts. The V call is TRBV19, the J call TRBJ2-1; TRBD2 agrees at 15 bases. In germline, CDR1 is LNHDA, CDR2 SQIVND (reference sequence). The CDR3 covers 15 residues. The V gene end was trimmed by 8 bases and the J gene end by 4 bases; junction bases not matched to a gene: 3. The DNA for the CDR3 is TGTGCCAGTGGACTAGCGGGAGGGTCGTACAATGAGCAGTTCTTC. This translates into CASGLAGGSYNEQFF.

This clone turned up a few times. V usage is TRBV4-2 and J usage is TRBJ2-7, with 7 bases identical to TRBD1. The CDR3 covers 16 residues. CDR1 and CDR2 (germline): LGHNA, YNFKEQ. V trimming: 7 bases; J trimming: 3 bases; junction bases outside the gene matches: 15. The CDR3 nucleotides read TGTGCCAGCACCCCAAGGGCAGGGGGAACAGACTACGAGCAGTACTTC. The encoded protein is CASTPRAGGTDYEQYF.

This clone was observed once. The chain links TRBV5-4 to TRBJ2-7; TRBD2 matches at 8 bases. This CDR3 spans 14 amino acids. Germline CDR1 is SGHNT and CDR2 is YYREEE (reference sequence). The V and J ends lost 2 bases and 7 bases, in that order; junction bases with no gene match: 8. The CDR3 DNA follows: TGTGCCAGCAGCTTTACCTCGGGAGGGGGGGAGCAGTACTTC. Amino acid sequence: CASSFTSGGGEQYF.

The rearrangement uses TRBV27 and TRBJ2-7, with D possibly being TRBD1 (6 bases). Trimming took off 9 bases at V and 12 bases at J, with 15 bases between the two ends. The CDR3 is 10 amino acids. Looked up from germline, CDR1 is MNHEY and CDR2 is SMNVEV (reference sequence). This chain's CDR3 is CARVRGVSYF. The CDR3 DNA is TGTGCCAGAGTCAGGGGAGTGTCGTACTTC.

Only a few counts were recorded for this clone. V gene TRBV19 combines with J gene TRBJ1-1, with D possibly being TRBD1 (6 bases). Per germline, CDR1 LNHDA and CDR2 SQIVND (reference sequence). Trimming took 9 bases from V and 5 from J, leaving 13 bases between them. This CDR3 has 12 residues. CDR3 DNA sequence: TGTGCCAGCGGACAGTCGGGGACTGAAGCTTTCTTT. It encodes CASGQSGTEAFF.

This chain links TRBV11-2 with TRBJ1-2, with 8 bases aligning to TRBD1. Losses at the gene ends were 5 bases for V and 5 bases for J; bases not matched to a gene: 13. This CDR3 comprises 16 residues. In germline, CDR1 is SGHAT, CDR2 FQNNGV. CDR3 sequence reads: CASSPSGTGQGYGYTF. The CDR3 DNA sequence: TGTGCCAGCAGCCCGAGCGGGACAGGCCAGGGGTATGGCTACACCTTC. Full variable domain (missing parts from reference TRBV11-2 and TRBJ1-2): EAGVAQSPRYKIIEKRQSVAFWCNPISGHATLYWYQQILGQGPKLLIQFQNNGVVDDSQLPKDRFSAERLKGVDSTLKIQPAKLEDSAVYLCASSPSGTGQGYGYTFGSGTRLTVV.

This clone was observed a few times. The gene calls are TRBV5-6 and TRBJ1-6; D unclear. Germline V gives CDR1 SGHDT, CDR2 YYEEEE. Deletions cut 3 bases from V and 6 bases from J, with 10 bases between. This CDR3 has 14 residues. CDR3 nucleotides: TGTGCCAGCAGCTACAGTCGGATTAATTCACCCCTCCACTTT. Translation gives CASSYSRINSPLHF.

This clone was seen a few times. Given the absence of the conserved phenylalanine or tryptophan at the CDR3 end, a read error is likely. No DNA is shown, since the ends of the CDR3 on it are uncertain; the CDR3 is the one TCRdb lists. This rearrangement joins TRBV5-3 to TRBJ1-1. TRBV5-3 is an ORF, with its function uncertain. From its first to its last residue, the CDR3 has 13 amino acids. CDR3 sequence reads: CATKPAGGLWPNL.

The chain links TRBV6-5 to TRBJ2-1; D remains ambiguous. This CDR3 is 12 amino acids long. Germline V gene data show CDR1 as MNHEY and CDR2 as SVGAGI. V was pared by 3 bases and J by 7 bases, with 7 bases between. The CDR3 loop reads CASSYLGNEQFF. The CDR3 region has the DNA TGTGCCAGCAGTTATCTAGGTAATGAGCAGTTCTTC.

V and J are TRBV19 and TRBJ2-3; D perhaps matches TRBD1 (6 bases). The CDR3 runs to 11 residues. Trimming pared 3 bases from V and 13 bases from J, leaving 11 bases between. Germline V gene lookup returns CDR1 LNHDA and CDR2 SQIVND (reference sequence). The CDR3, as DNA: TGTGCCAGTAGTATCGGAAGGGGGAAGTATTTT. This codes for CASSIGRGKYF.